This T cell receptor beta chain was documented in a study of T cell repertoires in cytomegalovirus infection. About the study: Shared public TCR beta signatures pointed to both CMV infection and a matching HLA type.

This clonotype has more than one count but fewer than ten. No antigen is known for it. Whole-study results and caveats: Individuals carrying CMV plus the relevant HLA were identified by cumulative frequency of public TCR beta families. The ex vivo response was dominated by HLA-C-restricted CMV-specific TCR beta clonotypes.

TCRdb reprocessed the reads with MiXCR, giving one entry per CDR3 protein. Altogether hundreds of thousands of distinct CDR3 sequences are present, approximately 24% being singletons, with the ten largest covering 8%. The sequencing sample was made of CD8+ T cells from PBMCs. This sequence was found in a human donor in good health (CMV status not recorded). Some clones in this sample may be carry-over from other donors' samples.

CDR3 bases: TGTGCCAGCAGGGAAGGGGCCAACGTCCTGACTTTC. It yields the protein CASREGANVLTF. The chain employs TRBV27 and TRBJ2-6; D remains unclear. Trimming left V 6 bases short and J 4 bases short, with 4 bases between. Germline CDR1 reads MNHEY; CDR2 reads SMNVEV (reference sequence). This CDR3 is 12 amino acids long.